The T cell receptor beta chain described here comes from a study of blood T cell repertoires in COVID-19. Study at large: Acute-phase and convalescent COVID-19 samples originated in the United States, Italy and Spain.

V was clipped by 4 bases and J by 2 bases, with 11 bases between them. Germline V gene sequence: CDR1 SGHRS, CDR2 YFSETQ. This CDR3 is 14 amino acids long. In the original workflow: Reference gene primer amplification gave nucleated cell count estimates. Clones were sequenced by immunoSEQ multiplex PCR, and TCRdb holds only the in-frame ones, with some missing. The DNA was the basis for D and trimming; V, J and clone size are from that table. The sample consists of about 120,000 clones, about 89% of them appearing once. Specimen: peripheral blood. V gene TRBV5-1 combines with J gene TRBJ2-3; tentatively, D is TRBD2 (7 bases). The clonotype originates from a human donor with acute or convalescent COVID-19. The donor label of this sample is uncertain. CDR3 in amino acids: CASSPGGHTDTQYF. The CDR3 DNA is TGCGCCAGCAGCCCGGGGGGCCACACAGATACGCAGTATTTT.